Listed below are T cell receptor beta chains from one sample, sequenced in a study of T-cell reconstitution after alpha-beta-depleted transplantation in children. TCRdb re-called the PCR reads through MiXCR, storing one row per CDR3 protein. This sample has roughly 400,000 distinct CDR3 sequences, with approximately 42% found just once. The sequencing here drew on PBMCs, taken before TCRalphabeta/CD19-depleted stem cell transplant. The origin of the receptors is a girl aged 2 to 9 with aplastic anemia, due to receive a stem cell transplant. Both conserved end residues are part of each CDR3. A D gene is named only where the DNA matches it firmly. Rows give clone size only sometimes, using once, few, many, or a class for an expanded clone.

clone size,J gene,D gene,V gene,CDR3 protein,CDR3 DNA
many,TRBJ1-5,-,TRBV5-1,CASSLMGQGNQPQHF,TGCGCCAGCAGCTTGATGGGTCAGGGCAATCAGCCCCAGCATTTT
-,TRBJ2-1,-,TRBV7-2,CASSSVSGNEQFF,TGTGCCAGCAGCTCCGTCTCAGGGAATGAGCAGTTCTTC
-,TRBJ2-7,-,TRBV5-1,CASSLVPGSSYEQYF,TGCGCCAGCAGCTTGGTGCCCGGGTCCTCCTACGAGCAGTACTTC
many,TRBJ2-1,-,TRBV5-5,CASSLVARSSYNEQFF,TGTGCCAGCAGCTTGGTTGCGCGGAGCTCCTACAATGAGCAGTTCTTC
many,TRBJ1-3,-,TRBV28,CASSPSPSSGNTIYF,TGTGCCAGCAGTCCTTCGCCGAGCTCTGGAAACACCATATATTTT
-,TRBJ2-7,-,TRBV20-1,CSARGSPEGQQEQYF,TGCAGTGCTAGGGGCTCTCCGGAGGGCCAGCAGGAGCAGTACTTC
-,TRBJ2-5,-,TRBV29-1,CSVESGGGKTQYF,TGCAGCGTTGAATCCGGGGGTGGGAAGACCCAGTACTTC
few,TRBJ1-1,TRBD1,TRBV12-3/TRBV12-4,CASTTQGANTEAFF,TGTGCCAGCACTACACAGGGGGCGAACACTGAAGCTTTCTTT
-,TRBJ2-7,-,TRBV9,CASSVGSRAYEQYF,TGTGCCAGCAGCGTAGGGTCGAGAGCCTACGAGCAGTACTTC
-,TRBJ1-3,-,TRBV7-4,CASSSPLGNTIYF,TGTGCCAGCAGCTCCCCGCTTGGAAACACCATATATTTT
-,TRBJ1-5,-,TRBV15,CATSRVRADSSNQPQHF,TGTGCCACCAGCAGAGTTCGGGCCGACAGCAGCAATCAGCCCCAGCATTTT
-,TRBJ1-1,-,TRBV20-1,CSAPLGPRGNTEAFF,TGCAGTGCTCCACTTGGGCCGCGTGGGAACACTGAAGCTTTCTTT
many,TRBJ2-5,TRBD2,TRBV28,CASSLSGTSEETQYF,TGTGCCAGCAGTTTATCCGGGACTAGCGAAGAGACCCAGTACTTC
-,TRBJ1-2,-,TRBV15,CATSRGSSGYTF,TGTGCCACCAGCAGAGGTAGTAGTGGCTACACCTTC
-,TRBJ1-1,-,TRBV3-1,CASSRRVENTEAFF,TGTGCCAGCAGCCGCAGGGTGGAGAACACTGAAGCTTTCTTT
-,TRBJ2-2,-,TRBV14,CASSQWLGPNTGELFF,TGTGCCAGCAGCCAATGGCTGGGCCCGAACACCGGGGAGCTGTTTTTT
-,TRBJ2-3,-,TRBV20-1,CSAQQDTQYF,TGCAGTGCCCAACAAGATACGCAGTATTTT
many,TRBJ2-5,-,TRBV11-1,CASSLSSERESPQYF,TGTGCCAGCAGCCTAAGTTCTGAACGGGAGAGTCCCCAGTACTTC
-,TRBJ2-7,TRBD1,TRBV5-5,CASSLRYRGPGDEQYF,TGTGCCAGCAGCCTCCGTTACAGGGGACCAGGCGACGAGCAGTACTTC
-,TRBJ2-3,-,TRBV2,CASARDTQYF,TGTGCCAGCGCGAGGGATACGCAGTATTTT
few,TRBJ2-1,TRBD1,TRBV5-5,CASSLDRGLYNEQFF,TGTGCCAGCAGCTTAGACAGGGGGCTCTACAATGAGCAGTTCTTC
many,TRBJ2-1,-,TRBV21-1,CASTRGGPTEQFF,TGTGCCAGCACGCGCGGAGGGCCCACTGAGCAGTTCTTC